Sequencing of this T cell receptor beta chain was carried out in a study of molecular identifiers for immune sequencing clone quantification. Germline V CDR1 and CDR2: SGHTA, FQGNSA. V shed 2 bases and J 6 bases; nucleotides not matched to a gene: 12. The CDR3 is made up of 16 amino acids. TCRdb fed the PCR reads into MiXCR, producing one record per CDR3 protein. The sample lists 490,000 or so distinct CDR3 sequences; about a fifth were seen once. This chain connects TRBV7-2 to TRBJ1-2, with 7 bases identical to TRBD1. The sample comprised naive CD8+ T cells from blood, with Jurkat cell RNA spiked in. Subset given: FACS-sorted CD8+CD4-CCR7+CD45RA+ naive T cells. This clonotype was sampled from a human donor in good health. Some libraries in this study had Jurkat cell RNA spiked in. CDR3 sequence: CASSLYPWDSTDGYTF. Here the CDR3 DNA reads TGTGCCAGCAGCTTATACCCATGGGACAGCACCGATGGCTACACCTTC. The complete variable domain, with remaining parts taken from reference TRBV7-2 and TRBJ1-2, reads GAGVSQSPSNKVTEKGKDVELRCDPISGHTALYWYRQSLGQGLEFLIYFQGNSAPDKSGLPSDRFSAERTGGSVSTLTIQRTQQEDSAVYLCASSLYPWDSTDGYTFGSGTRLTVV.